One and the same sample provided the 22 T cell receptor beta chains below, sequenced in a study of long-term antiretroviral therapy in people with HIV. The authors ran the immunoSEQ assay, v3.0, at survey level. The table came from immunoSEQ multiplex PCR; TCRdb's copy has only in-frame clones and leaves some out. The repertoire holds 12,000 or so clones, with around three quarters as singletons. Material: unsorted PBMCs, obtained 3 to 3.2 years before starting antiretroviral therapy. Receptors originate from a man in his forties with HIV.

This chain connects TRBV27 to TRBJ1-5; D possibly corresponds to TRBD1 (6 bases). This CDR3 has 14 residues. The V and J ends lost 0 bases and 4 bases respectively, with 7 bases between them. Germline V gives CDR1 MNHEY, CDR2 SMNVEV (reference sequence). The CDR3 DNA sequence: TGTGCCAGCAGTTTATCCAGGGGAAATCAGCCCCAGCATTTT. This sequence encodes CASSLSRGNQPQHF.

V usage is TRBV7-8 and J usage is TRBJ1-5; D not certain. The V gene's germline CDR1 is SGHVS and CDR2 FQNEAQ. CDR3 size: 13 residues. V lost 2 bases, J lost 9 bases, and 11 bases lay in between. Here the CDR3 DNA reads TGTGCCAGCAGCTTAAACCGACGCCCGCCCCAGCATTTT. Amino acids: CASSLNRRPPQHF.

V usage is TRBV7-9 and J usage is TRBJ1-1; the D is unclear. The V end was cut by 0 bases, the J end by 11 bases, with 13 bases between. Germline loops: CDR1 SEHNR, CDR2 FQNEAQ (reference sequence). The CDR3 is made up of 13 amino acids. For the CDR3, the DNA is TGTGCCAGCAGCTTAGCCGGGATGCTGGGGGCTTTCTTT. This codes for CASSLAGMLGAFF. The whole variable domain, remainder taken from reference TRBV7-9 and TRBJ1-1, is DTGVSQNPRHKITKRGQNVTFRCDPISEHNRLYWYRQTLGQGPEFLTYFQNEAQLEKSRLLSDRFSAERPKGSFSTLEIQRTEQGDSAMYLCASSLAGMLGAFFGQGTRLTVV.

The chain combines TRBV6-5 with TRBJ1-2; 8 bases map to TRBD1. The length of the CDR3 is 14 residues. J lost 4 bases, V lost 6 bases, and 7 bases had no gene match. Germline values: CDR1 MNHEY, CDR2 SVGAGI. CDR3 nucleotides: TGTGCCAGCAGATCAGGGGGCCGTGGCTATGGCTACACCTTC. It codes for CASRSGGRGYGYTF.

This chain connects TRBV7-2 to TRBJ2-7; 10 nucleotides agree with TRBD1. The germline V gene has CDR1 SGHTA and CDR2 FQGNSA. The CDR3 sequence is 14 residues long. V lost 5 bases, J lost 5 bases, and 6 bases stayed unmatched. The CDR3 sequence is CASSRDRGADEQYF. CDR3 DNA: TGTGCCAGCAGCAGGGACAGGGGTGCGGACGAGCAGTACTTC.

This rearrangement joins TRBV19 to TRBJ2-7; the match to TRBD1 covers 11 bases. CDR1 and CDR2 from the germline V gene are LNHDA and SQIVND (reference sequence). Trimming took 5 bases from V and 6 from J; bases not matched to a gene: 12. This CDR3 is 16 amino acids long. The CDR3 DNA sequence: TGTGCCAGTAGTTTTTCAACCGGGACAGGGGGTGGCGAGCAGTACTTC. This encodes CASSFSTGTGGGEQYF.

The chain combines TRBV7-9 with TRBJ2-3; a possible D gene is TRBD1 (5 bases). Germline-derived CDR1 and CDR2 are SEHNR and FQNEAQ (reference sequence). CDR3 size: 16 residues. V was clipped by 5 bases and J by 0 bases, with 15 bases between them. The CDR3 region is CASSPPDSSSTDTQYF. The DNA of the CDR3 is TGTGCCAGCAGCCCGCCCGACAGTTCTAGCACAGATACGCAGTATTTT.

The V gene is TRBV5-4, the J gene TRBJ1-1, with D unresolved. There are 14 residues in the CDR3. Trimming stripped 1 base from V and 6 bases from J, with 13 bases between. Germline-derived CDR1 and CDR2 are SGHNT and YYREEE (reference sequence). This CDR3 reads CASSLSLPGAEAFF. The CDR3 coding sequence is TGTGCCAGCAGCTTGTCCCTTCCAGGAGCTGAAGCTTTCTTT.

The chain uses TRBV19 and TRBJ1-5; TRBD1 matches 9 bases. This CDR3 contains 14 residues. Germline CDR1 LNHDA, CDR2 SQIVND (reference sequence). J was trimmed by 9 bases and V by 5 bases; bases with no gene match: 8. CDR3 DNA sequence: TGTGCCAGTAGTGACTCACAGGGGGCATGGCCCCAGCATTTT. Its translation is CASSDSQGAWPQHF. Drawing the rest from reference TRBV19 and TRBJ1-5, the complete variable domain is DGGITQSPKYLFRKEGQNVTLSCEQNLNHDAMYWYRQDPGQGLRLIYYSQIVNDFQKGDIAEGYSVSREKKESFPLTVTSAQKNPTAFYLCASSDSQGAWPQHFGDGTRLSIL.

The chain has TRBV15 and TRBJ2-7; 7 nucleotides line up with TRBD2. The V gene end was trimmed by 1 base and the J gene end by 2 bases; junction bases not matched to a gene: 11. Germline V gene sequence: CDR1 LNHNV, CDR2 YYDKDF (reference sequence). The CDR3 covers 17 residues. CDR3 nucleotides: TGTGCCACCAGCAGAGTCATGGGAGCGGGATCAGCCTACGAGCAGTACTTC. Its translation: CATSRVMGAGSAYEQYF.

For the CDR3, the DNA is TGTGCCAGTAGTATAGACAGGGGGGAACGTCAGCCCCAGCATTTT. Its translation is CASSIDRGERQPQHF. The chain couples TRBV19 to TRBJ1-5; 7 nucleotides align to TRBD1. V lost 0 bases to trimming and J lost 6 bases; unmatched junction nucleotides: 5. This CDR3 has 15 residues. Germline V gives CDR1 LNHDA, CDR2 SQIVND (reference sequence).

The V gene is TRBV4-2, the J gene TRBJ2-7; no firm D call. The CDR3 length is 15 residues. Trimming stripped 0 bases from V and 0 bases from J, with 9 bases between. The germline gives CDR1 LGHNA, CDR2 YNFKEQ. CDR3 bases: TGTGCCAGCAGCCAAGATCTTGAGGTCTCCTACGAGCAGTACTTC. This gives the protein CASSQDLEVSYEQYF.

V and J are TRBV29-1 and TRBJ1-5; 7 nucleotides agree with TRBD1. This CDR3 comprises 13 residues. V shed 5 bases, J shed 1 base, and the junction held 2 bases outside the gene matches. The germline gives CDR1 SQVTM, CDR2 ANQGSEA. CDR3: CSVQGDSNQPQHF. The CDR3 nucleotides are TGCAGCGTTCAGGGGGACAGCAATCAGCCCCAGCATTTT. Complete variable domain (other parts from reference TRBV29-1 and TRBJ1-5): SAVISQKPSRDICQRGTSLTIQCQVDSQVTMMFWYRQQPGQSLTLIATANQGSEATYESGFVIDKFPISRPNLTFSTLTVSNMSPEDSSIYLCSVQGDSNQPQHFGDGTRLSIL.

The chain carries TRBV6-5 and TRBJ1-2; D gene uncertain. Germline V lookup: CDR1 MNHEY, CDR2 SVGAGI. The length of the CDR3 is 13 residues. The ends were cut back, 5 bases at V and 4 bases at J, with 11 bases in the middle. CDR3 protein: CASSPPGSYGYTF. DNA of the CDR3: TGTGCCAGCAGTCCCCCTGGGAGCTATGGCTACACCTTC.

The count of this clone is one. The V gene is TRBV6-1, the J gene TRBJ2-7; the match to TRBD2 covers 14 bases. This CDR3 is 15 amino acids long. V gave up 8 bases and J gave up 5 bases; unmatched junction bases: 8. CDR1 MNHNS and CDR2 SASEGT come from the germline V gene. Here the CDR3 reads CASSPGLAGVNEQYF. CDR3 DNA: TGTGCCAGCTCACCGGGACTAGCGGGAGTCAACGAGCAGTACTTC.

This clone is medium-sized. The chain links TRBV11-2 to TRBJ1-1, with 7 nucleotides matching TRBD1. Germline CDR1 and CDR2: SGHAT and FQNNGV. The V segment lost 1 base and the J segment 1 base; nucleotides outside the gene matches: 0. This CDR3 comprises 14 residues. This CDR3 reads CASSLGQGNTEAFF. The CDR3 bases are TGTGCCAGCAGCTTAGGACAGGGGAACACTGAAGCTTTCTTT.

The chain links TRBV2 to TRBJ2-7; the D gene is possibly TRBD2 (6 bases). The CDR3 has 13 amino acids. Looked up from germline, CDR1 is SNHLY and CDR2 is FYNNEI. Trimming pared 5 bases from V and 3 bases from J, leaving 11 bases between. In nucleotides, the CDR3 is TGTGCCAGCAGTTCGGGACTCAACTACGAGCAGTACTTC. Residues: CASSSGLNYEQYF.

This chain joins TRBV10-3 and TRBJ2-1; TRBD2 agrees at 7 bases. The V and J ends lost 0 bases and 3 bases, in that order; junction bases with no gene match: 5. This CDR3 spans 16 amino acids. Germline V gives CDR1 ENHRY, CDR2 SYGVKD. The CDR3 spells CAISESGREDYNEQFF. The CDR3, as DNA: TGTGCCATCAGTGAGTCCGGTCGGGAGGACTACAATGAGCAGTTCTTC.

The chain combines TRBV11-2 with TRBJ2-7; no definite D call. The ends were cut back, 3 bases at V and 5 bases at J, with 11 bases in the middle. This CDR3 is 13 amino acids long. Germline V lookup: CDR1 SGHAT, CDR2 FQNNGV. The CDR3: CASSFRIANEQYF. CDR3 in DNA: TGTGCCAGCAGCTTCCGGATAGCAAACGAGCAGTACTTC.

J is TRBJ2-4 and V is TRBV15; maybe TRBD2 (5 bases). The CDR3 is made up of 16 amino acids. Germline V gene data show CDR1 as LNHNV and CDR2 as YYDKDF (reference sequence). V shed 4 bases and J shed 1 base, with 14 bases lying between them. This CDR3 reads CATSMRTGSAKNIQYF. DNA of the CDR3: TGTGCCACCAGCATGCGGACTGGATCGGCCAAAAACATTCAGTACTTC.

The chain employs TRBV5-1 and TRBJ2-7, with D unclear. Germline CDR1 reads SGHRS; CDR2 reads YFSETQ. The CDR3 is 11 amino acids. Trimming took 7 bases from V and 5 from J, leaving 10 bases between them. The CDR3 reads CASFITHEQYF. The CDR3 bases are TGCGCCAGCTTCATAACCCACGAGCAGTACTTC.

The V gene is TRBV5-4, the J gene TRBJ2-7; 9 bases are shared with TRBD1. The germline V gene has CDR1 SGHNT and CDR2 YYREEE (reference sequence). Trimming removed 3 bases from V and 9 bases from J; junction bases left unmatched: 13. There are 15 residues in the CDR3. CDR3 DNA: TGTGCCAGCAGCTCGCCTCCGGGACAGGGCTTCGGGCAGTACTTC. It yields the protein CASSSPPGQGFGQYF.